Presented here are 25 T cell receptor beta chains from one specimen sequenced in a study of CD8+CD57+ T cells in acquired aplastic anemia. Sequenced patients had shown CD8+CD57+ cell expansion by flow cytometry. The TCR beta profiling, which covered VDJ combination and CDR3 sequence, was carried out using genomic DNA as the template. TCRdb reprocessed the reads with MiXCR, giving one entry per CDR3 protein. This sample carries 150,000 to 200,000 distinct CDR3 sequences, 40% to 50% of them seen once, and the ten largest clones take over 25%. Sequenced input: sorted CD4+, CD8+, or CD8+CD57+ T cells (not recorded which) from PBMCs. These receptors were obtained from a human donor with aplastic anemia.

The chain recombines TRBV2 with TRBJ2-7; weak D call: TRBD1 (5 bases). CDR3 length: 14 amino acids. The germline gives CDR1 SNHLY, CDR2 FYNNEI. The V and J ends lost 2 bases and 3 bases respectively, with 11 bases between them. The CDR3: CASSELRTFYEQYF. Here the CDR3 DNA reads TGTGCCAGCAGTGAACTTCGGACATTCTACGAGCAGTACTTC. The whole variable domain, filled in from reference TRBV2 and TRBJ2-7, reads EPEVTQTPSHQVTQMGQEVILRCVPISNHLYFYWYRQILGQKVEFLVSFYNNEISEKSEIFDDQFSVERPDGSNFTLKIRSTKLEDSAMYFCASSELRTFYEQYFGPGTRLTVT.

The genes are TRBV25-1 and TRBJ2-1; no reliable D call. The ends were cut back, 4 bases at V and 0 bases at J, with 10 bases in the middle. Germline lookup yields CDR1 MGHDK and CDR2 SYGVNS. The CDR3 is 15 amino acids. Written as DNA, the CDR3 is TGTGCCAGCAGTGGATCCTTACGCTCCTACAATGAGCAGTTCTTC. Protein: CASSGSLRSYNEQFF.

This clonotype was seen only a few times. The CDR3 coding sequence is TGCAGCGTAGGAGGTGGCGGGCTCTCCTACAATGAGCAGTTCTTC. It yields the protein CSVGGGGLSYNEQFF. This chain uses TRBV29-1 with TRBJ2-1, with D possibly matching TRBD2 (5 bases). Germline V gene data show CDR1 as SQVTM and CDR2 as ANQGSEA. Trimming took off 6 bases at V and 0 bases at J, with 15 bases between the two ends. This CDR3 is built from 15 residues.

This clonotype was seen ten or more times. V gene TRBV15 combines with J gene TRBJ2-7; 10 bases are a match to TRBD2. V shed 3 bases and J 2 bases; nucleotides not matched to a gene: 16. Germline CDR1 reads LNHNV; CDR2 reads YYDKDF (reference sequence). This CDR3 has 19 amino acids. CDR3 bases: TGTGCCACCAGCAGCCAGGATGCTAGCGGGAGTTCGGCCCCCTACGAGCAGTACTTC. Residues: CATSSQDASGSSAPYEQYF.

The chain employs TRBV11-2 and TRBJ2-7; unclear D gene. Trimming took 5 bases from V and 4 from J, leaving 12 bases between them. CDR1 and CDR2 (germline): SGHAT, FQNNGV. The CDR3 contains 13 residues. The DNA for the CDR3 is TGTGCCAGCAGCCCCAGTTTTCGGTACGAGCAGTACTTC. Amino acids: CASSPSFRYEQYF. The whole variable domain, remainder taken from reference TRBV11-2 and TRBJ2-7, is EAGVAQSPRYKIIEKRQSVAFWCNPISGHATLYWYQQILGQGPKLLIQFQNNGVVDDSQLPKDRFSAERLKGVDSTLKIQPAKLEDSAVYLCASSPSFRYEQYFGPGTRLTVT.

This clonotype was observed at least ten times. The chain employs TRBV7-9 and TRBJ1-1, with 8 bases that match TRBD1. V lost 5 bases to trimming and J lost 10 bases; unmatched junction nucleotides: 6. The germline V gene has CDR1 SEHNR and CDR2 FQNEAQ (reference sequence). This CDR3 has 12 amino acids. The CDR3 protein is CASSVLQGGAFF. CDR3 nucleotide sequence: TGTGCCAGCAGCGTGCTACAGGGGGGAGCTTTCTTT.

This clonotype was detected ten times or more. This sequence joins TRBV5-8 and TRBJ2-3, with D possibly being TRBD2 (5 bases). V was pared by 2 bases and J by 5 bases, with 12 bases between. CDR1 is SGHTS, CDR2 YDEGEE, per germline. This CDR3 has 14 residues. The CDR3: CASSFGLGGDTQYF. DNA for the CDR3: TGTGCCAGCAGCTTCGGACTGGGTGGAGATACGCAGTATTTT.

The chain combines TRBV7-8 with TRBJ2-7; a weak D match, TRBD1 (5 bases). CDR1 is SGHVS, CDR2 FQNEAQ, per germline. Trimming cost V 8 bases and J 0 bases, with 11 bases left between them. This CDR3 spans 13 amino acids. CDR3 coding DNA: TGTGCCAGCTCCCAGGGAAGCTCCTACGAGCAGTACTTC. Translation: CASSQGSSYEQYF.

At least ten counts were recorded for this clonotype. V usage is TRBV20-1 and J usage is TRBJ2-7, with 9 bases aligning to TRBD1. V trimming: 0 bases; J trimming: 2 bases; junction bases outside the gene matches: 5. Germline V gene lookup returns CDR1 DFQATT and CDR2 SNEGSKA (reference sequence). This CDR3 region has 15 residues. DNA for the CDR3: TGCAGTGCTAGAGATCAGGGACAGGGTACCTACGAGCAGTACTTC. Amino acids: CSARDQGQGTYEQYF.

The V gene is TRBV7-2, the J gene TRBJ2-1; D remains ambiguous. There are 13 residues in the CDR3. Per the germline V gene, CDR1 is SGHTA and CDR2 is FQGNSA. Trimming took 2 bases from V and 1 from J, leaving 3 bases between them. The CDR3 loop is CASSLTSYNEQFF. In nucleotides, the CDR3 is TGTGCCAGCAGCTTAACGTCCTACAATGAGCAGTTCTTC.

Comments on this clonotype: Compared with germline, one end of the junction differs, possibly owing to a read error. The rearrangement joins TRBV10-2 to TRBJ1-1; D gene uncertain. The CDR3 sequence is 11 residues long. CDR1 and CDR2 from the germline V gene are WSHSY and SAAADI. CDR3 coding DNA: TGTGCCATCAGAGACCGGACTGAAGCTTTCTTT. It specifies CAIRDRTEAFF.

This clonotype was seen a handful of times. The V gene is TRBV6-1, the J gene TRBJ2-7; D may be TRBD1 (6 bases). Germline V CDR1 and CDR2: MNHNS, SASEGT. The CDR3 consists of 13 residues. V shed 4 bases and J shed 4 bases, with 11 bases lying between them. The CDR3 nucleotides are TGTGCCAGCAGTGGGACAGAAAGATACGAGCAGTACTTC. Translation gives CASSGTERYEQYF.

The chain carries TRBV10-3 and TRBJ1-2; TRBD1 matches at 9 bases. This CDR3 region has 17 residues. The germline gives CDR1 ENHRY, CDR2 SYGVKD. The J segment lost 8 bases and the V segment lost 1 base, leaving 14 bases of the junction unmatched. CDR3 DNA sequence: TGTGCCATCAGTGAGTGGGTGGAGGGGACAGGGAGAAGGGGCTACACCTTC. It codes for CAISEWVEGTGRRGYTF.

This clonotype was seen at least ten times. The CDR3 reads CASSRGTSGRTNEQFF. The CDR3 DNA is TGTGCCAGCAGCCGAGGGACTAGCGGGAGGACGAATGAGCAGTTCTTC. The gene calls are TRBV25-1 and TRBJ2-1; 15 nucleotides agree with TRBD2. The trim removed 6 bases at V and 7 bases at J, leaving 7 bases unmatched. Germline values: CDR1 MGHDK, CDR2 SYGVNS. The CDR3 length is 16 residues.

The chain links TRBV12-3 or TRBV12-4 to TRBJ2-3; 11 bases fit TRBD2. Germline trimming cut 6 bases from V and 7 bases from J; bases unmatched to any gene: 6. This CDR3 comprises 14 residues. The CDR3 reads CASRDGTSGNTQYF. CDR3 in DNA: TGTGCCAGCAGGGATGGGACTAGCGGAAATACGCAGTATTTT.

The chain couples TRBV9 to TRBJ2-7; D call uncertain. This CDR3 region has 13 residues. Trimming left V 4 bases short and J 7 bases short, with 15 bases between. Germline CDR1 and CDR2: SGDLS and YYNGEE. As DNA, the CDR3 is TGTGCCAGCAGCCCCAGCTGGTTCGGGGAGCAGTACTTC. Translated, it gives CASSPSWFGEQYF.

This clonotype appeared many times. J is TRBJ2-1 and V is TRBV19; D gene uncertain. Per germline, CDR1 LNHDA and CDR2 SQIVND (reference sequence). V was cut by 10 bases and J by 9 bases, with 10 bases left in between. This CDR3 has 10 residues. CDR3: CATGTSEQFF. Written as DNA, the CDR3 is TGTGCCACTGGAACGAGTGAGCAGTTCTTC.

The genes are TRBV19 and TRBJ2-5; D perhaps matches TRBD1 (5 bases). The CDR3 contains 14 residues. Per the germline V gene, CDR1 is LNHDA and CDR2 is SQIVND (reference sequence). V shed 5 bases and J shed 0 bases, with 10 bases lying between them. CDR3 coding DNA: TGTGCCAGTAGTCCTCGACAGTACCAAGAGACCCAGTACTTC. Translated, it gives CASSPRQYQETQYF.

V and J are TRBV19 and TRBJ2-7, with D possibly TRBD1 on 6 matching bases. CDR1 and CDR2 from the germline V gene are LNHDA and SQIVND (reference sequence). Trimming pared 10 bases from V and 3 bases from J, leaving 13 bases between. This CDR3 has 12 amino acids. The CDR3 sequence is CATTGQFYEQYF. In DNA form, the CDR3 reads TGTGCCACTACCGGACAGTTCTACGAGCAGTACTTC.

This clonotype was counted at least ten times. The chain joins TRBV6-1 to TRBJ2-2, with 9 nucleotides matching TRBD2. The CDR3 has 17 residues. V shed 7 bases and J 5 bases; nucleotides not matched to a gene: 14. Germline V CDR1 and CDR2: MNHNS, SASEGT. The CDR3 region is CASTQTVSGRRTGELFF. The CDR3 bases are TGTGCCAGCACCCAGACCGTCAGCGGGAGGAGGACCGGGGAGCTGTTTTTT.

The rearrangement uses TRBV12-3 or TRBV12-4 and TRBJ2-5, with 10 nucleotides matching TRBD2. The CDR3 loop spans 15 amino acids. J lost 4 bases, V lost 8 bases, and 10 bases had no gene match. CDR3: CASQTSGGAGETQYF. The CDR3 bases are TGTGCCAGCCAAACGAGCGGGGGGGCAGGAGAGACCCAGTACTTC.

In its sample, this clonotype was seen many times. The chain uses TRBV6-1 and TRBJ2-1; possible D gene TRBD1, 7 bases. CDR1 is MNHNS, CDR2 SASEGT, per germline. This CDR3 contains 17 residues. The ends were cut back, 5 bases at V and 5 bases at J, with 22 bases in the middle. The CDR3 loop reads CASSKGGGANLHNEQFF. CDR3 DNA: TGTGCCAGCAGTAAAGGAGGGGGCGCAAATCTCCACAATGAGCAGTTCTTC.

This clonotype occurred many times. This sequence joins TRBV2 and TRBJ2-7, with TRBD1 as a possible D gene (5 bases). The germline gives CDR1 SNHLY, CDR2 FYNNEI. V was clipped by 0 bases and J by 0 bases, with 9 bases between them. The CDR3 extends over 15 amino acids. The CDR3 DNA reads TGTGCCAGCAGTGAAGCGGACCAGGGCTCCTACGAGCAGTACTTC. Translating gives CASSEADQGSYEQYF.

Many counts were recorded for this clonotype. The chain carries TRBV9 and TRBJ1-1; no clear D. This CDR3 region has 12 residues. Per germline, CDR1 SGDLS and CDR2 YYNGEE. Trimming shortened V by 3 bases and J by 2 bases, and 5 bases separated the two germline ends. The CDR3 DNA is TGTGCCAGCAGCGCCCTCAACACTGAAGCTTTCTTT. Its translation is CASSALNTEAFF.

This clonotype showed up many times. The CDR3 region has the DNA TGTGCCAGCAGTTATACCCGCGGGAGTTACGAGCAGTACTTC. Its translation is CASSYTRGSYEQYF. The rearrangement uses TRBV6-2 or TRBV6-3 and TRBJ2-7; 7 positions match TRBD2. With 3 bases clipped from V and 4 bases from J, the junction kept 6 bases outside the gene matches. CDR3 length equals 14 residues. Germline lookup yields CDR1 MNHEY and CDR2 SVGEGT.